The 15 T cell receptor beta chains given below trace back to one sample, sequenced in a study of blood T cell repertoires in COVID-19. Assay used: immunoSEQ multiplex PCR; TCRdb lists only in-frame clones, some missing. This table has over 100,000 clones, roughly 92% appearing once. The sequenced sample was peripheral blood. All receptors come from a woman aged 50 to 60 with COVID-19, enrolled during active disease.

V gene TRBV5-1 combines with J gene TRBJ2-7; D gene ambiguous. The CDR3 has 13 residues. The germline V and J ends were trimmed by 0 bases and 0 bases, with 4 bases remaining between them. The germline V gene encodes CDR1 SGHRS and CDR2 YFSETQ. CDR3 loop: CASSLVSSYEQYF. The CDR3 bases are TGCGCCAGCAGCTTGGTCTCCTCCTACGAGCAGTACTTC.

The chain recombines TRBV3-1 (or the pseudogene TRBV3-2) with TRBJ2-1; TRBD1 agrees at 9 bases. J gave up 6 bases and V 1 base, and 4 bases lay outside the gene matches. CDR1 and CDR2 from the germline V gene are LGHDT and YNNKEL (reference sequence). This CDR3 spans 15 amino acids. The CDR3 nucleotides read TGTGCCAGCAGCCAAGCACAGGGGGCCGGCAATGAGCAGTTCTTC. Residues: CASSQAQGAGNEQFF.

The chain employs TRBV18 and TRBJ1-4, with a possible D match to TRBD1 (5 bases). The CDR3 runs to 15 residues. Germline loops: CDR1 KGHSH, CDR2 LQKENI. With 5 bases removed from V and 8 bases from J, the gap between germline ends came to 18 bases. The CDR3 is CASSVSSGLREKLFF. The DNA for the CDR3 is TGTGCCAGCTCAGTCTCTTCAGGGTTGCGAGAAAAACTGTTTTTT.

J is TRBJ2-4 and V is TRBV2; 8 nucleotides match TRBD2. The length of the CDR3 is 17 residues. The V gene's germline CDR1 is SNHLY and CDR2 FYNNEI. J lost 0 bases, V lost 4 bases, and 8 bases had no gene match. CDR3 coding DNA: TGTGCCAGCAGTGGGCCGCGGGGGGCTCTAGCCAAAAACATTCAGTACTTC. Translating it yields CASSGPRGALAKNIQYF.

CDR3 amino acids: CASSQDSGRGYTF. The DNA for the CDR3 is TGCGCCAGCAGCCAAGATTCAGGGAGGGGCTACACCTTC. The chain couples TRBV4-3 to TRBJ1-2, with a possible D match to TRBD1 (5 bases). This CDR3 comprises 13 residues. Between the trimmed V and J ends, which lost 0 bases and 8 bases, there was a span of 10 bases. Germline lookup yields CDR1 LGHNA and CDR2 YSLEER.

The chain has TRBV5-1 and TRBJ1-2, with a possible D match to TRBD1 (5 bases). Trimming left V 4 bases short and J 8 bases short, with 15 bases between. CDR1 and CDR2 (germline): SGHRS, YFSETQ. The CDR3 covers 13 residues. CDR3 sequence (DNA): TGCGCCAGCAGCGGAGGGACCGCCGGGGGCTACACCTTC. This sequence encodes CASSGGTAGGYTF.

The J gene is TRBJ2-1, the V gene TRBV3-1 (or the pseudogene TRBV3-2); perhaps TRBD1 as D (6 bases). V lost 6 bases and J lost 0, with 9 bases in between. In germline, CDR1 is LGHDT, CDR2 YNNKEL (reference sequence). This CDR3 spans 14 amino acids. CDR3 sequence: CASRGQNSYNEQFF. The CDR3, as DNA: TGTGCCAGCAGGGGACAAAACTCCTACAATGAGCAGTTCTTC.

This clone came up once. The chain uses TRBV18 and TRBJ2-2; tentative D call: TRBD2 (6 bases). CDR1 is KGHSH, CDR2 LQKENI, per germline. This CDR3 contains 16 residues. Trimming removed 3 bases at V and 0 bases at J, with 11 bases between. The CDR3 region is CASSPMEGANTGELFF. CDR3 bases: TGTGCCAGCTCACCGATGGAGGGTGCGAACACCGGGGAGCTGTTTTTT.

This clone was counted a single time. This chain links TRBV28 with TRBJ1-6; 7 bases are shared with TRBD1. With V trimmed by 5 bases and J by 9 bases, 7 bases remained unmatched. There are 14 residues in the CDR3. Per germline, CDR1 MDHEN and CDR2 SYDVKM. CDR3 nucleotide sequence: TGTGCCAGCAGTCCGAGGGGGCACGGTTCACCCCTCCACTTT. Amino acid sequence: CASSPRGHGSPLHF. Full variable domain (rest looked up from reference TRBV28 and TRBJ1-6): DVKVTQSSRYLVKRTGEKVFLECVQDMDHENMFWYRQDPGLGLRLIYFSYDVKMKEKGDIPEGYSVSREKKERFSLILESASTNQTSMYLCASSPRGHGSPLHFGNGTRLTVT.

V and J are TRBV24-1 and TRBJ1-2, with D unresolved. Trimming pared 2 bases from V and 7 bases from J, leaving 10 bases between. This CDR3 is 13 amino acids long. CDR1 is KGHDR, CDR2 SFDVKD, per germline. The CDR3 sequence is CATSDSSLSGYTF. DNA of the CDR3: TGTGCCACCAGTGATTCGTCACTGAGTGGCTACACCTTC.

This clone was counted between two and nine times. The V call is TRBV10-3, the J call TRBJ2-7; 8 bases are shared with TRBD1. The CDR3 runs 12 residues. Germline values: CDR1 ENHRY, CDR2 SYGVKD. V was clipped by 10 bases and J by 6 bases; unmatched bases: 8. The CDR3 region has the DNA TGTGCCACCAGGACAGGGCAGAGCGAGCAGTACGTC. Its translation is CATRTGQSEQYV.

The chain couples TRBV9 to TRBJ1-4; a weak D match, TRBD1 (5 bases). V dropped 0 bases and J dropped 7 bases, with 13 bases sitting between them. Germline CDR1 reads SGDLS; CDR2 reads YYNGEE. The CDR3 length is 15 residues. The CDR3 region has the DNA TGTGCCAGCAGCGTAGGATCAAGCGGGGGTGAAAAACTGTTTTTT. Translation gives CASSVGSSGGEKLFF.

This chain connects TRBV21-1 to TRBJ1-5; the D call TRBD1 from the table was never checked on the DNA. TRBV21-1 is assigned pseudogene status. The CDR3 runs to 19 residues. Here the CDR3 reads CASSSIYGTGGPSNQPQHF. The CDR3 DNA sequence: TGTGCCAGCAGCTCGATTTACGGGACAGGGGGCCCTTCCAATCAGCCCCAGCATTTT.

The count of this clone is one. The chain uses TRBV5-1 and TRBJ1-2, with TRBD1 matching over 8 bases. Germline CDR1 and CDR2: SGHRS and YFSETQ. This CDR3 comprises 15 residues. Trimming took 2 bases from V and 6 from J; bases not matched to a gene: 9. The CDR3 coding sequence is TGCGCCAGCAGCTTCACCGGGACAGGCTTAAATGGCTACACCTTC. This gives the protein CASSFTGTGLNGYTF.

The V call is TRBV7-2, the J call TRBJ1-5, with 7 bases lining up with TRBD1. The J segment lost 6 bases and the V segment lost 0 bases, leaving 5 bases of the junction unmatched. CDR1 SGHTA and CDR2 FQGNSA come from the germline V gene. The CDR3 spans 15 residues. CDR3 sequence: CASSLARQGGQPQHF. The CDR3 nucleotides are TGTGCCAGCAGCTTAGCGCGACAGGGAGGTCAGCCCCAGCATTTT.